The next 23 T cell receptor beta chains were all read from a single sample in a study of blood T cell repertoires in COVID-19. Measured with immunoSEQ multiplex PCR; TCRdb has only the in-frame clones, and not every one. The table records roughly 140,000 clones, around nine tenths of them present only once. The sequencing input was peripheral blood. The receptors derive from a human donor in a cohort sampled during active COVID-19.

The chain is built from TRBV9 and TRBJ1-1; D may be TRBD1 (6 bases). CDR3 size: 13 residues. V was cut by 4 bases and J by 4 bases, with 11 bases left in between. Germline values: CDR1 SGDLS, CDR2 YYNGEE. CDR3 region: CASSLGGRTEAFF. The DNA of the CDR3 is TGTGCCAGCAGCTTAGGGGGGCGCACTGAAGCTTTCTTT.

J is TRBJ1-2 and V is TRBV7-3; TRBD1 matches 9 bases. Trimming took 5 bases from V and 3 from J; bases not matched to a gene: 10. The CDR3 sequence is 16 residues long. Germline V gene sequence: CDR1 SGHTA, CDR2 FQGTGA. CDR3 loop: CASSPGTGPPDYGYTF. Here the CDR3 DNA reads TGTGCCAGCAGCCCGGGGACAGGGCCCCCAGACTATGGCTACACCTTC.

This clone was recorded once. V and J are TRBV28 and TRBJ2-5; 8 nucleotides agree with TRBD2. The germline gives CDR1 MDHEN, CDR2 SYDVKM. The length of the CDR3 is 19 residues. V lost 1 base and J lost 5; bases outside the gene matches: 18. The CDR3 loop reads CASSLFQGSREGPRETQYF. The CDR3 DNA sequence: TGTGCCAGCAGTTTATTTCAGGGATCTCGGGAGGGCCCTCGGGAGACCCAGTACTTC.

The chain uses TRBV27 and TRBJ1-4; TRBD1 matches 10 bases. The CDR3 has 18 amino acids. The germline V gene has CDR1 MNHEY and CDR2 SMNVEV (reference sequence). After removal of 6 bases from V and 0 bases from J, the junction contained 10 bases not matched to a gene. CDR3 loop: CASSRYRDRGTTNEKLFF. The DNA of the CDR3 is TGTGCCAGCAGCCGATATCGGGACAGGGGCACAACTAATGAAAAACTGTTTTTT. Supplemented by reference TRBV27 and TRBJ1-4, the full variable domain reads EAQVTQNPRYLITVTGKKLTVTCSQNMNHEYMSWYRQDPGLGLRQIYYSMNVEVTDKGDVPEGYKVSRKEKRNFPLILESPSPNQTSLYFCASSRYRDRGTTNEKLFFGSGTQLSVL.

This chain connects TRBV5-8 to TRBJ2-5, with 7 bases fitting TRBD2. The CDR3 extends over 13 amino acids. V gave up 7 bases and J gave up 2 bases; unmatched junction bases: 5. Per the germline V gene, CDR1 is SGHTS and CDR2 is YDEGEE. The CDR3 here is CASLTGGQETQYF. For the CDR3, the DNA is TGTGCCAGCCTGACGGGGGGACAAGAGACCCAGTACTTC.

In its sample, this clone was seen a few times. The chain has TRBV21-1 and TRBJ1-1; TRBD1 was called by the table and not checked on the DNA. TRBV21-1 is classified as a pseudogene. The CDR3 extends over 19 amino acids. The CDR3 nucleotides are TGTGCCAGCAGCAAAGACGCGGACAGGGTTTTAAGGGTTGGGACTGAAGCTTTCTTT. Its translation: CASSKDADRVLRVGTEAFF.

This sequence joins TRBV7-9 and TRBJ1-2, with 10 bases matching TRBD1. The V segment lost 4 bases and the J segment 8 bases; nucleotides outside the gene matches: 7. CDR1 SEHNR and CDR2 FQNEAQ come from the germline V gene (reference sequence). The CDR3 consists of 14 residues. CDR3 nucleotides: TGTGCCAGCAGCTACCGGACAGGGGGAGAGGGCTACACCTTC. Protein: CASSYRTGGEGYTF.

V usage is TRBV18 and J usage is TRBJ2-2, with TRBD1 as a possible D gene (7 bases). Between the trimmed V and J ends, which lost 3 bases and 6 bases, there was a span of 11 bases. CDR3 size: 14 residues. CDR1 and CDR2 (germline): KGHSH, LQKENI. The CDR3 DNA reads TGTGCCAGCTCACCGACAGGGAGGTCCGGGGAGCTGTTTTTT. This encodes CASSPTGRSGELFF.

Concerning this clone itself: The junction differs from germline at one of its ends, possibly a read error. This chain connects TRBV7-7 to TRBJ2-5; D may be TRBD1 (6 bases). The CDR3 consists of 14 residues. The germline V gene has CDR1 SSHAT and CDR2 FNYEAQ (reference sequence). The CDR3 nucleotides read TGTGCTAGCAGCTCTACAGGGACCCGAGAGACCCAGTACTTC. Translation gives CASSSTGTRETQYF. The complete variable domain, with remaining parts taken from reference TRBV7-7 and TRBJ2-5, reads GAGVSQSPRYKVTKRGQDVTLRCDPISSHATLYWYQQALGQGPEFLTYFNYEAQPDKSGLPSDRFSAERPEGSISTLTIQRTEQRDSAMYRCASSSTGTRETQYFGPGTRLLVL.

This clone has only a few counts. This rearrangement joins TRBV4-2 to TRBJ1-2; 8 bases are a match to TRBD1. V was pared by 2 bases and J by 6 bases, with 8 bases of the junction left unmatched. Germline V gene sequence: CDR1 LGHNA, CDR2 YNFKEQ. The CDR3 loop spans 15 amino acids. CDR3 in amino acids: CASSQPPQGADGYTF. As DNA, the CDR3 is TGTGCCAGCAGCCAACCCCCTCAGGGGGCGGATGGCTACACCTTC.

The chain couples TRBV2 to TRBJ2-1, with D perhaps matching TRBD2 (5 bases). Germline V gene lookup returns CDR1 SNHLY and CDR2 FYNNEI. Trimming removed 10 bases from V and 8 bases from J, with 18 bases in between. This CDR3 contains 13 residues. The CDR3 region has the DNA TGTGCCACCGAGGGTGGTTTTAGCTATGAGCAGTTCTTC. It specifies CATEGGFSYEQFF.

V gene TRBV6-5 combines with J gene TRBJ1-6, with D possibly being TRBD1 (6 bases). The germline V gene has CDR1 MNHEY and CDR2 SVGAGI. There are 13 residues in the CDR3. The V end was cut by 2 bases, the J end by 10 bases, with 9 bases between. CDR3 protein: CASSYQGSSPLHF. CDR3 DNA: TGTGCCAGCAGTTACCAGGGGAGCTCACCCCTCCACTTT.

This clone occurred once. The chain joins TRBV28 to TRBJ2-7; TRBD2 might be the D (6 bases). This CDR3 region has 16 residues. Germline V gene lookup returns CDR1 MDHEN and CDR2 SYDVKM. V lost 3 bases, J lost 1 base, and 16 bases lay in between. CDR3 amino acids: CASSLHLEGKSYEQYF. As DNA, the CDR3 is TGTGCCAGCAGTTTGCATCTGGAGGGTAAATCCTACGAGCAGTACTTC.

Details on this clone: Germline and junction disagree at one end, which may indicate a read error. The chain has TRBV6-5 and TRBJ1-2; D not resolved. Germline CDR1 is MNHEY and CDR2 is SVGAGI. The CDR3 runs to 15 residues. Written as DNA, the CDR3 is TGTGCCAGCAGTGACTCAGAAACAGTATCCTATGGCTACACCTTC. Its protein product is CASSDSETVSYGYTF.

In nucleotides, the CDR3 is TGCGCCAGCAGCCAGGCCGACAAGATCCCCACTGAAGCTTTCTTT. It encodes CASSQADKIPTEAFF. This chain links TRBV4-1 with TRBJ1-1; D gene uncertain. This CDR3 region has 15 residues. V was cut by 3 bases and J by 4 bases, with 15 bases left in between. Germline V gene lookup returns CDR1 MGHRA and CDR2 YSYEKL.

V usage is TRBV2 and J usage is TRBJ2-5, with 15 bases lining up with TRBD2. The germline V gene has CDR1 SNHLY and CDR2 FYNNEI. This CDR3 has 15 amino acids. Trimming took 6 bases from V and 4 from J; bases not matched to a gene: 3. The CDR3 loop is CASRGLAGGRETQYF. The DNA for the CDR3 is TGTGCCAGCAGAGGACTAGCGGGGGGGCGAGAGACCCAGTACTTC.

The rearrangement links TRBV7-3 to TRBJ2-3; 14 bases agree with TRBD2. V lost 8 bases, J lost 2 bases, and 3 bases stayed unmatched. Germline V gene data show CDR1 as SGHTA and CDR2 as FQGTGA. The length of the CDR3 is 15 residues. The CDR3 region has the DNA TGTGCCAGCCGACTAGCGGGAGGGGCCACAGATACGCAGTATTTT. It translates to CASRLAGGATDTQYF. The entire variable domain, with the rest obtained from reference TRBV7-3 and TRBJ2-3, is as follows: GAGVSQTPSNKVTEKGKYVELRCDPISGHTALYWYRQSLGQGPEFLIYFQGTGAADDSGLPNDRFFAVRPEGSVSTLKIQRTERGDSAVYLCASRLAGGATDTQYFGPGTRLTVL.

The chain carries TRBV24-1 and TRBJ2-1; 9 positions match TRBD2. Losses at the gene ends were 4 bases for V and 11 bases for J; bases not matched to a gene: 14. Per the germline V gene, CDR1 is KGHDR and CDR2 is SFDVKD. The CDR3 has 16 amino acids. Here the CDR3 reads CATSEGPAGGKVQQFF. DNA for the CDR3: TGTGCCACCAGTGAGGGGCCGGCGGGAGGGAAAGTCCAGCAGTTCTTC.

In nucleotides, the CDR3 is TGTGCCAGCAGCTCGACAGGGACTGGTGGCTACACCTTC. Translating it yields CASSSTGTGGYTF. This chain links TRBV5-4 with TRBJ1-2; TRBD1 matches at 7 bases. The CDR3 is made up of 13 amino acids. After removal of 3 bases from V and 7 bases from J, the junction contained 6 bases not matched to a gene. The germline gives CDR1 SGHNT, CDR2 YYREEE (reference sequence).

This clone was recorded only once. This sequence joins TRBV5-1 and TRBJ2-5; tentative D call: TRBD2 (6 bases). Trimming left V 1 base short and J 5 bases short, with 18 bases between. The CDR3 consists of 16 residues. Germline CDR1 reads SGHRS; CDR2 reads YFSETQ. This chain's CDR3 is CASSLSVSGGGETQYF. The CDR3 DNA reads as TGCGCCAGCAGCTTGTCGGTTTCCGGGGGTGGGGAGACCCAGTACTTC.

This chain links TRBV27 with TRBJ2-1, with 7 bases lining up with TRBD1. The CDR3 is made up of 15 amino acids. The J segment lost 4 bases and the V segment lost 8 bases, leaving 11 bases of the junction unmatched. Germline CDR1 and CDR2: MNHEY and SMNVEV (reference sequence). CDR3 sequence: CASGSQGPRYNEQFF. CDR3 coding DNA: TGTGCCAGCGGGTCACAGGGGCCCCGGTACAATGAGCAGTTCTTC.

The V call is TRBV11-3, the J call TRBJ2-2; a possible D gene is TRBD1 (5 bases). The CDR3 is 16 amino acids. Trimming cost V 1 base and J 0 bases, with 9 bases left between them. Germline loops: CDR1 SGHNT, CDR2 YENEEA. CDR3 bases: TGTGCCAGCAGCTTAGGACAGAGAGCGAACACCGGGGAGCTGTTTTTT. The encoded protein is CASSLGQRANTGELFF.

The V gene is TRBV5-5, the J gene TRBJ2-1; 8 positions agree with TRBD1. The germline V gene encodes CDR1 SGHKS and CDR2 YYEKEE (reference sequence). There are 15 residues in the CDR3. With V trimmed by 3 bases and J by 0 bases, 2 bases remained unmatched. The CDR3 coding sequence is TGTGCCAGCAGCTCCGGGACAGGCTCCTACAATGAGCAGTTCTTC. Protein: CASSSGTGSYNEQFF.